This T cell receptor beta chain was recovered during a study of control samples from healthy donors and cancer patients. Here immunoSEQ multiplex PCR was the method, and the copy in TCRdb shows in-frame clones only, minus some. The table records approximately 80,000 clones, 90% to 95% of them present only once. V was shortened by 4 bases and J by 8 bases, with 13 bases between the two germline ends. This CDR3 has 14 amino acids. Per germline, CDR1 SGHRS and CDR2 YFSETQ. Material for sequencing was blood. This receptor was obtained from a man aged 25-40 years in good health. The chain joins TRBV5-1 to TRBJ1-6, with D perhaps TRBD1 (6 bases). The chain's CDR3 is CASSPGHTYSPLHF. CDR3 DNA: TGCGCCAGCAGCCCGGGACATACCTATTCACCCCTCCACTTT.